The 20 T cell receptor beta chains reported below all come from one sample, sequenced in a study of cytomegalovirus exposure and HLA in healthy donors (dated by TCRdb to about 2017). Library prep was done by the immunoSEQ multiplex PCR assay. For the multiplex PCR, a mixture combining 60 forward primers for TCR Vbeta segments and 13 reverse primers for TCR Jbeta segments was used. In its TCRdb copy, this immuneACCESS table keeps in-frame sequences only and misses some clones. Where compared with another copy, unresolved V genes explain less than half of these, and the others have no known cause. The sample profile shows about 140,000 clones; 75% of them were found once. 3.3% of the sample goes to the ten largest clones. Input material: PBMCs. The source is a man aged 35 to 55 in good health and CMV-seronegative.

This clone has just a few counts. The chain uses TRBV15 and TRBJ1-5, with 8 bases aligning to TRBD1. This CDR3 is built from 16 residues. Germline-derived CDR1 and CDR2 are LNHNV and YYDKDF (reference sequence). CDR3 in DNA: TGTGCTACAGGACAGGGTGGGCGTTATAGCAATCAGCCCCAGCATTTT. It codes for CATGQGGRYSNQPQHF.

In its sample, this clone was seen a few times. V usage is TRBV5-6 and J usage is TRBJ2-5; 11 bases match TRBD2. This CDR3 has 15 amino acids. With V trimmed by 4 bases and J by 2 bases, 4 bases remained unmatched. CDR1 is SGHDT, CDR2 YYEEEE, per germline. The CDR3 nucleotides read TGTGCCAGCAGCACAACTAGCGGGGGACAAGAGACCCAGTACTTC. Translated, it gives CASSTTSGGQETQYF.

V and J are TRBV6-6 and TRBJ1-5; 7 positions match TRBD1. Germline CDR1 and CDR2: MNHNY and SVGAGI (reference sequence). J was trimmed by 3 bases and V by 4 bases; bases with no gene match: 6. There are 15 residues in the CDR3. DNA for the CDR3: TGTGCCAGCAGTTCCGCGAGGGGGCCCAATCAGCCCCAGCATTTT. Its protein is CASSSARGPNQPQHF.

The rearrangement uses TRBV6-1 and TRBJ2-7; 9 bases are a match to TRBD1. CDR3 length equals 13 residues. Per germline, CDR1 MNHNS and CDR2 SASEGT. Germline trimming cut 6 bases from V and 5 bases from J; bases unmatched to any gene: 5. CDR3 coding DNA: TGTGCCAGCAGAGGGACAGGGCGGAACGAGCAGTACTTC. This sequence encodes CASRGTGRNEQYF.

A remark on this clone: This same CDR3 is encoded by further DNA sequences in the sample. The chain uses TRBV7-3 and TRBJ2-3, with 7 bases lining up with TRBD1. Trimming at V came to 5 bases and at J to 0 bases, leaving 2 bases not matched to a gene. Germline CDR1 reads SGHTA; CDR2 reads FQGTGA. The CDR3 length is 14 residues. The CDR3 protein is CASSPGQSTDTQYF. CDR3 sequence (DNA): TGTGCCAGCAGCCCGGGACAGAGCACAGATACGCAGTATTTT. Based on the CDR3 plus reference TRBV7-3 and TRBJ2-3, the full variable domain is GAGVSQTPSNKVTEKGKYVELRCDPISGHTALYWYRQSLGQGPEFLIYFQGTGAADDSGLPNDRFFAVRPEGSVSTLKIQRTERGDSAVYLCASSPGQSTDTQYFGPGTRLTVL.

This clone came up once. The CDR3 sequence is CASSLSRVEQYF. CDR3 DNA: TGTGCCAGCAGCTTGTCTCGGGTCGAGCAGTACTTC. The gene calls are TRBV5-6 and TRBJ2-7; no reliable D call. Germline lookup yields CDR1 SGHDT and CDR2 YYEEEE. V lost 1 base to trimming and J lost 6 bases, with 8 bases between them. The CDR3 is made up of 12 amino acids.

To note about this clone: Other DNA sequences in this sample translate to the same CDR3. The V gene is TRBV2, the J gene TRBJ1-5; D gene ambiguous. Trimming shortened V by 6 bases and J by 2 bases, and 8 bases separated the two germline ends. Germline CDR1 reads SNHLY; CDR2 reads FYNNEI. The length of the CDR3 is 13 residues. The CDR3 sequence is CASSESRNQPQHF. Here the CDR3 DNA reads TGTGCCAGCAGCGAGAGTCGCAATCAGCCCCAGCATTTT.

The CDR3 DNA follows: TGTGCCAGCAGCTCAGGACAGGGGGGCAAAGCTTTCTTT. Translated, it gives CASSSGQGGKAFF. The chain combines TRBV7-9 with TRBJ1-1; TRBD1 aligns across 10 bases. Trimming took 4 bases from V and 9 from J; bases not matched to a gene: 5. Germline CDR1 SEHNR, CDR2 FQNEAQ (reference sequence). CDR3 length: 13 amino acids.

This chain joins TRBV4-2 and TRBJ1-4; TRBD1 is a possible D gene (6 bases). The CDR3 is 17 amino acids. Trimming took 5 bases from V and 1 from J, leaving 17 bases between them. CDR1 is LGHNA and CDR2 is YNFKEQ in the germline V gene. CDR3 sequence (DNA): TGTGCCAGCAGCAACGGACAGCAGAGGGTAACTAATGAAAAACTGTTTTTT. This sequence encodes CASSNGQQRVTNEKLFF.

V usage is TRBV5-6 and J usage is TRBJ2-1; 10 positions match TRBD1. The germline V gene has CDR1 SGHDT and CDR2 YYEEEE. CDR3 length equals 14 residues. V was pared by 2 bases and J by 8 bases, with 4 bases of the junction left unmatched. CDR3 in amino acids: CASSFGTGDDEQFF. Written as DNA, the CDR3 is TGTGCCAGCAGCTTTGGGACAGGGGACGATGAGCAGTTCTTC.

The sample holds a few counts of this clone. The V gene is TRBV6-1, the J gene TRBJ2-2; perhaps TRBD1 as D (6 bases). Germline V gene data show CDR1 as MNHNS and CDR2 as SASEGT. V was cut by 4 bases and J by 7 bases, with 16 bases left in between. This CDR3 comprises 15 residues. The CDR3 loop reads CASSGADRLIGELFF. As DNA, the CDR3 is TGTGCCAGCAGTGGAGCAGACAGGTTGATCGGGGAGCTGTTTTTT.

V gene TRBV5-6 combines with J gene TRBJ2-3, with D perhaps matching TRBD1 (6 bases). Per germline, CDR1 SGHDT and CDR2 YYEEEE. With 1 base removed from V and 6 bases from J, the gap between germline ends came to 15 bases. This CDR3 is built from 15 residues. As DNA, the CDR3 is TGTGCCAGCAGCTTGACCCTACAGGGAACGGATACGCAGTATTTT. Amino acid sequence: CASSLTLQGTDTQYF.

The CDR3 sequence is CASSLATSSYNEQFF. The DNA for the CDR3 is TGTGCCAGCAGCTTAGCGACCTCTAGCTACAATGAGCAGTTCTTC. The chain recombines TRBV11-2 with TRBJ2-1; D unresolved. V dropped 1 base and J dropped 3 bases, with 10 bases sitting between them. Per germline, CDR1 SGHAT and CDR2 FQNNGV. The CDR3 has 15 residues.

The V and J genes are TRBV2 and TRBJ2-3; D possibly corresponds to TRBD2 (5 bases). The germline V gene has CDR1 SNHLY and CDR2 FYNNEI. Trimming pared 0 bases from V and 7 bases from J, leaving 8 bases between. The CDR3 totals 13 residues. In nucleotides, the CDR3 is TGTGCCAGCAGTGAAGCGCCGACTAATACGCAGTATTTT. Protein product: CASSEAPTNTQYF.

This clone occurred once. The V call is TRBV4-2, the J call TRBJ2-5; TRBD2 matches at 13 bases. J was trimmed by 4 bases and V by 4 bases; bases with no gene match: 6. CDR1 is LGHNA and CDR2 is YNFKEQ in the germline V gene. There are 16 residues in the CDR3. The CDR3 loop reads CASSRTSGGAGETQYF. DNA of the CDR3: TGTGCCAGCAGCCGAACTAGCGGGGGGGCCGGAGAGACCCAGTACTTC.

This clone was seen a few times. The chain carries TRBV6-5 and TRBJ1-1; no clear D. V shed 7 bases and J shed 11 bases, with 14 bases lying between them. Germline V gene data show CDR1 as MNHEY and CDR2 as SVGAGI. There are 11 residues in the CDR3. The CDR3 DNA sequence: TGTGCCAGCACCCGACACCGCCAGGCTTTCTTT. Protein product: CASTRHRQAFF.

The chain uses TRBV7-9 and TRBJ1-1; 7 bases map to TRBD1. This CDR3 has 13 amino acids. The V segment lost 6 bases and the J segment 1 base; nucleotides outside the gene matches: 2. CDR1 is SEHNR, CDR2 FQNEAQ, per germline (reference sequence). The CDR3 loop is CASSWDRNTEAFF. The CDR3 bases are TGTGCCAGCAGTTGGGACAGGAACACTGAAGCTTTCTTT.

The CDR3 spells CASSSSGGAYNEQFF. CDR3 sequence (DNA): TGTGCCAGCAGCTCTAGCGGGGGGGCGTACAATGAGCAGTTCTTC. The chain joins TRBV11-3 to TRBJ2-1, with TRBD2 matching 12 bases. This CDR3 is built from 15 residues. Germline CDR1 is SGHNT and CDR2 is YENEEA. Trimming cost V 4 bases and J 4 bases; bases outside gene matches: 2.

Comment on this clone: Other DNA variants within this sample encode the same CDR3. CDR3 in amino acids: CASSEAGRGYGYTF. The DNA of the CDR3 is TGTGCCAGCAGTGAGGCGGGTCGGGGCTATGGCTACACCTTC. The rearrangement joins TRBV25-1 to TRBJ1-2; D unresolved. The germline gives CDR1 MGHDK, CDR2 SYGVNS. The V and J ends lost 3 bases and 4 bases respectively, with 12 bases between them. The length of the CDR3 is 14 residues.

V is TRBV29-1 and J is TRBJ2-2; D call uncertain. The CDR3 is 13 residues long. Trimming cost V 1 base and J 4 bases, with 7 bases left between them. Germline V gene data show CDR1 as SQVTM and CDR2 as ANQGSEA. CDR3 in amino acids: CSVEAQATGELFF. The CDR3 DNA follows: TGCAGCGTTGAAGCCCAGGCCACCGGGGAGCTGTTTTTT.